Below, 2 T cell receptor beta chains from the same sample are listed, as sequenced in a study of blood T cell repertoires in COVID-19. This table comes from immunoSEQ multiplex PCR, and its TCRdb copy is limited to in-frame clones, with some not included. The sample has hundreds of thousands of clones, approximately 89% seen once. The sequenced sample consisted of peripheral blood. The receptor source for this set is a woman in her fifties or sixties with COVID-19, enrolled during active disease.

A note on this clone: In the same sample, other DNA sequences code for this CDR3. This chain joins TRBV3-1 (or the pseudogene TRBV3-2) and TRBJ2-7, with TRBD1 identical over 8 bases. Germline CDR1 and CDR2: LGHDT and YNNKEL (reference sequence). After removal of 6 bases from V and 1 base from J, the junction contained 2 bases not matched to a gene. This CDR3 comprises 13 residues. This chain's CDR3 is CASSRTGSYEQYF. The CDR3 DNA is TGTGCCAGCAGTCGGACAGGGTCCTACGAGCAGTACTTC.

The genes are TRBV4-2 and TRBJ2-7; 12 bases line up with TRBD1. V was clipped by 5 bases and J by 7 bases; unmatched bases: 3. The CDR3 runs 13 residues. Germline V gene sequence: CDR1 LGHNA, CDR2 YNFKEQ. The CDR3 coding sequence is TGTGCCAGCAGCGGGGACAGGGGGCGGGAGCAGTACTTC. Its protein is CASSGDRGREQYF.